This T cell receptor (beta chain) was sequenced in a study of spatial heterogeneity in lung cancer. This clonotype was seen ten or more times. This beta chain is an unintended read in a library built for alpha chains; its size means little. CDR1 and CDR2 from the germline V gene are KGHSH and LQKENI. The CDR3 spans 14 residues. V was pared by 3 bases and J by 4 bases, with 13 bases between. Described time point: sample taken at primary tumor resection. Unsorted samples of tumor, nontumor lung or frozen PBMC had their whole RNA sequenced. Via MiXCR, TCRdb re-called the 5' RACE reads, giving one row per CDR3 protein. The sample shows approximately 7,100 distinct CDR3 sequences, roughly 3.7% of them seen only once.

The rearrangement uses TRBV18 and TRBJ2-7, with no clear D. The receptor was isolated from a female donor with early-stage non-small cell lung cancer. The specimen was normal lung tissue next to the tumor, collected at surgery. The DNA for the CDR3 is TGTGCCAGCTCACCGCCAAACTTGAGATACGAGCAGTACTTC. Residues: CASSPPNLRYEQYF. The complete variable domain, with remaining parts taken from reference TRBV18 and TRBJ2-7, reads NAGVMQNPRHLVRRRGQEARLRCSPMKGHSHVYWYRQLPEEGLKFMVYLQKENIIDESGMPKERFSAEFPKEGPSILRIQQVVRGDSAAYFCASSPPNLRYEQYFGPGTRLTVT.